The clone carrying this T cell receptor (beta chain) has a count of ten or more. In TCRdb, the reads were re-called with MiXCR into one record per CDR3 protein. This table holds about 240,000 distinct CDR3 sequences, under 35% found once. This CDR3 comprises 17 residues. Looked up from germline, CDR1 is MNHGY and CDR2 is SVAAGI. The V and J ends lost 5 bases and 4 bases respectively, with 23 bases between them. These data belong to a study of kidney transplant recipient with SARS-CoV-2 infection. The receptor comes from a young adult male patient who had COVID-19 and was a kidney transplant recipient. Some T cells may have originated in the graft donor. V is TRBV6-9 and J is TRBJ1-2; no clear D gene. The sequences come from a blood sample, collected at baseline and between days 110 and 120 from a kidney transplant recipient. Here the CDR3 DNA reads TGTGCCAGCAGTATTTACGCGCCTTACGGAAAGACCTATGGCTACACCTTC. Translated: CASSIYAPYGKTYGYTF.